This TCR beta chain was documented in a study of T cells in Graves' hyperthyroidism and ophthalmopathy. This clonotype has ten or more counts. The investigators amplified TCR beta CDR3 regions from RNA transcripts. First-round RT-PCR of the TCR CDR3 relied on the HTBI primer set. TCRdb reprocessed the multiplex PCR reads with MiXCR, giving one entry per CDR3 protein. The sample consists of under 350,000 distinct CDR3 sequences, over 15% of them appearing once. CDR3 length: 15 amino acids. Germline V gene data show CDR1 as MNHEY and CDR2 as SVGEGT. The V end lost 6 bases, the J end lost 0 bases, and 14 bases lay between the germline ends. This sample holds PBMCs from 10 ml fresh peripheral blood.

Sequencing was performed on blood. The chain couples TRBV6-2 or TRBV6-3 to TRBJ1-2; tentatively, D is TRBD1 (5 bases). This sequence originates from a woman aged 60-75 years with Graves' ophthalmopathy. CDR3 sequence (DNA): TGTGCCAGCAGCGTCGAGAGGGGCGCTAACTATGGCTACACCTTC. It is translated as CASSVERGANYGYTF.